This TCR beta chain derives from a study of technical replicates of blood from four donors. Clones were sequenced by immunoSEQ multiplex PCR, and TCRdb holds only the in-frame ones, with some missing. Of 40,000 to 65,000 clones detected, 86% appear once; the ten largest clones hold over 5.5%. Germline V gives CDR1 SGHNT, CDR2 YYREEE (reference sequence). Trimming stripped 1 base from V and 10 bases from J, with 6 bases between. This CDR3 is 11 amino acids long. The source material was PBMCs. The chain couples TRBV5-4 to TRBJ2-1; D uncertain. This receptor was taken from a human donor in good health. Some clones in this sample may be carry-over from other donors' samples. Here the CDR3 DNA reads TGTGCCAGCAGCTTGTTCAGAGAGCAGTTCTTC. Translated, it gives CASSLFREQFF. Variable domain in full (rest from reference TRBV5-4 and TRBJ2-1): ETGVTQSPTHLIKTRGQQVTLRCSSQSGHNTVSWYQQALGQGPQFIFQYYREEENGRGNFPPRFSGLQFPNYSSELNVNALELDDSALYLCASSLFREQFFGPGTRLTVL.